The TCR beta chain under discussion was sequenced for a study of CD8+ T cells in alopecia areata. Across the study: Tofacitinib continued for 6 to 18 months and was then withheld for 6 months.

Study-wide results and caveats: Lesional scalp exceeded normal scalp in clonality, especially in alopecia totalis/universalis. A large proportion of expanded lesional clones were detected persisting in scalp and blood during tofacitinib. Clonality in the scalp and expanded CD8+ clones ranked among the top 100 were significantly decreased by tofacitinib.

cDNA reverse transcribed from extracted RNA served as the sequencing template. Measured with immunoSEQ multiplex PCR; TCRdb has only the in-frame clones, and not every one. The data contain 150,000 to 200,000 clones, around three fifths of them singletons. As regards this clone: Its antigen is as yet unknown.

The sample's treatment: oral pan-JAK inhibitor, 5-10 mg twice daily. The sequence derives from a human donor with alopecia areata. The starting material was CD4+ T cells sorted from blood, obtained at week 24, from a patient treated with tofacitinib.

CDR3 bases: TGTGCCAGCTCACCCGCTTCTAGCACAGATACGCAGTATTTT. Translation: CASSPASSTDTQYF. The chain couples TRBV18 to TRBJ2-3, with no clear D. In germline, CDR1 is KGHSH, CDR2 LQKENI. This CDR3 has 14 amino acids. The V end lost 3 bases, the J end lost 0 bases, and 7 bases lay between the germline ends.